This TCR beta chain was observed in a study of siplizumab effects on memory and regulatory T cells. Points on this clone: The antigen remains unidentified.

Germline CDR1 reads SGHNT; CDR2 reads YYREEE (reference sequence). The CDR3 covers 14 residues. V was clipped by 3 bases and J by 4 bases; unmatched bases: 6. Study outcomes and limitations: Mappable alloreactive CD4+ clones were on average around 70% Treg-derived with siplizumab, around 25% in controls.

Assays captured about 10^5 TCR templates per sample. Profiling relied on immunoSEQ multiplex PCR, and the TCRdb table lists in-frame clones only, not all of them. The sample lists 75,000 to 100,000 clones; around 94% were seen once. Input material: non-Treg CD4+ T cells sorted from blood. The gene calls are TRBV5-4 and TRBJ2-7, with TRBD1 matching over 8 bases. The receptor was isolated from a human donor in good health. CDR3 amino acids: CASSSGGPTYEQYF. The CDR3 coding sequence is TGTGCCAGCAGCTCAGGGGGCCCGACATACGAGCAGTACTTC.